This TCR beta chain appears in the sequencing data of a study of T cell responses to AZD1222 COVID-19 vaccine. Here immunoSEQ multiplex PCR was the method, and the copy in TCRdb shows in-frame clones only, minus some. The sample shows 75,000 to 100,000 clones, 86% of them seen only once. The CDR3 consists of 16 residues. Trimming took off 0 bases at V and 0 bases at J, with 9 bases between the two ends. The V gene's germline CDR1 is SGHTA and CDR2 FQGNSA. This chain joins TRBV7-2 and TRBJ1-3; D is undetermined. Sample: peripheral blood, taken on day 0 of AZD1222 vaccination. The TCR was taken from an adult in good health. The CDR3 region has the DNA TGTGCCAGCAGCTTAGCAGCCCAGTTCTCTGGAAACACCATATATTTT. Protein: CASSLAAQFSGNTIYF.